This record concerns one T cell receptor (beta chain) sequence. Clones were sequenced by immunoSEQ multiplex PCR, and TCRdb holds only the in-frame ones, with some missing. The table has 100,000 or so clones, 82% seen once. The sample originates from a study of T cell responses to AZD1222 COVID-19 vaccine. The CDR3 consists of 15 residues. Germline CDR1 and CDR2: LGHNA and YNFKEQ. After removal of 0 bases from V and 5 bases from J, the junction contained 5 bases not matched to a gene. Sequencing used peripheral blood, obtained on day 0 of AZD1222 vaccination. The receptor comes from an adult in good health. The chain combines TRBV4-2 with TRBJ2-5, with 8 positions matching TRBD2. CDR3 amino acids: CASSQDGTSGETQYF. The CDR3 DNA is TGTGCCAGCAGCCAAGACGGGACTAGTGGGGAGACCCAGTACTTC.